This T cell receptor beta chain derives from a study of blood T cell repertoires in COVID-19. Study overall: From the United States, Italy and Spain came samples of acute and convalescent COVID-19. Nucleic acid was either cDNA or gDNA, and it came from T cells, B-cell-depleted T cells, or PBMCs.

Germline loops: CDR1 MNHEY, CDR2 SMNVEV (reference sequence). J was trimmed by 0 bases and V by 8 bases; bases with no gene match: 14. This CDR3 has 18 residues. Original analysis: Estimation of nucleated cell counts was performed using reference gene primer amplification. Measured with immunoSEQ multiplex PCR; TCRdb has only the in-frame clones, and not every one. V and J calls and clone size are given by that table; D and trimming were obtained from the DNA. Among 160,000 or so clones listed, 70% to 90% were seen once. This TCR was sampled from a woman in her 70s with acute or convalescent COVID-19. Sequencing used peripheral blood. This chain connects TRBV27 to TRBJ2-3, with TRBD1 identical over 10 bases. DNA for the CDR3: TGTGCCAGCTGTAAGACAGGGGGCGCCGAATCTAGCACAGATACGCAGTATTTT. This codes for CASCKTGGAESSTDTQYF.